The TCR beta chain described here comes from a study of CD8 T cells in Susac syndrome. Overall study: Patients with Susac syndrome were therapy-naive, on corticosteroids, or on intravenous immunoglobulin alone at the time that blood was drawn.

The germline V and J ends were trimmed by 2 bases and 4 bases, with 6 bases remaining between them. The V gene's germline CDR1 is DFQATT and CDR2 SNEGSKA (reference sequence). CDR3 length equals 12 residues. Study-level findings and limits: Across the total CD8+ repertoires, 15 to 20 Susac-specific public clones were detected, and across the CD8+ TEMRA repertoires, a few such clones were detected. The authors acknowledged that their TCR sequencing and HLA analysis involved a relatively small number of individuals.

RNA was extracted with the RNeasy kit, and a quantity of 0.5 to 1 ug was reverse transcribed using random hexamers. From the immunoSEQ multiplex PCR reads, TCRdb called clonotypes with MiXCR, one entry per CDR3 protein. This sample yields about 110,000 distinct CDR3 sequences, of which around 94% are seen a single time; roughly 0.43% belongs to the top ten. This clonotype showed up just once. Its antigen is currently unknown. CD8+ and CD4+ T cells taken from blood had their TCR beta sequenced. The sequencing input was CD8+ T cells from PBMCs. This receptor was taken from a human donor with Susac syndrome. The chain has TRBV20-1 and TRBJ1-5; D gene unclear. DNA for the CDR3: TGCAGTGCTAGAAAAGGGAATCAGCCCCAGCATTTT. It is translated as CSARKGNQPQHF.